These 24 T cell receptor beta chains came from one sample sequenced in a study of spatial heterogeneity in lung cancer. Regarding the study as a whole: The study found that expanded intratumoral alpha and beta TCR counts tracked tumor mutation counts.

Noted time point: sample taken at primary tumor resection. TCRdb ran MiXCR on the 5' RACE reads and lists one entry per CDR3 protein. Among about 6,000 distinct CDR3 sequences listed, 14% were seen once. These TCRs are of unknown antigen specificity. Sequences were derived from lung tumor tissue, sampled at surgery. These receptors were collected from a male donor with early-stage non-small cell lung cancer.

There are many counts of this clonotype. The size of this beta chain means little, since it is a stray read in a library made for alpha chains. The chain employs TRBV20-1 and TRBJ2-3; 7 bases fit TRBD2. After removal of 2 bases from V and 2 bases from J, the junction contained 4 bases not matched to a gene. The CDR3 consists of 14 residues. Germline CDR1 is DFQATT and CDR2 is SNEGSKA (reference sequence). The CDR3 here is CSARLAEITDTQYF. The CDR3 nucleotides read TGCAGTGCTAGACTAGCGGAAATCACAGATACGCAGTATTTT.

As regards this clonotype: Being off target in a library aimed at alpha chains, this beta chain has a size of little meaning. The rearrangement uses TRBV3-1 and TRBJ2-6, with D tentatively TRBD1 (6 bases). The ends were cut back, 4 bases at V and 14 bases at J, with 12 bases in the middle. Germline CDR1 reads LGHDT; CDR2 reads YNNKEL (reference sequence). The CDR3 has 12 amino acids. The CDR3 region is CASSRTGQLLTF. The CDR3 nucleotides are TGTGCCAGCAGCCGGACGGGACAACTCCTGACTTTC.

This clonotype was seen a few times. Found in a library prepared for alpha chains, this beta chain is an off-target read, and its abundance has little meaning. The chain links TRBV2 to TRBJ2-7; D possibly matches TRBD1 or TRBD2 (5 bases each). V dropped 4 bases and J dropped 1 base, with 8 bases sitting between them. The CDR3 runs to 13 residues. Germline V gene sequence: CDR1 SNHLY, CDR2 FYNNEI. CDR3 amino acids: CASSVGGSYEQYV. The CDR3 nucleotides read TGTGCCAGCAGTGTTGGGGGTTCCTACGAGCAGTACGTC.

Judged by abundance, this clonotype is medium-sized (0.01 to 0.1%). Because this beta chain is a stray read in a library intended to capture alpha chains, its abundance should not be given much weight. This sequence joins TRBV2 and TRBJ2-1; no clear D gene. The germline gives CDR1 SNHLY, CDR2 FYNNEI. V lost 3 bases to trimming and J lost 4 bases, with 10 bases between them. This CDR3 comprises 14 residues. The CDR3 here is CASSEGISYNEQFF. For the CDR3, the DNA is TGTGCCAGCAGTGAGGGCATCTCATACAATGAGCAGTTCTTC.

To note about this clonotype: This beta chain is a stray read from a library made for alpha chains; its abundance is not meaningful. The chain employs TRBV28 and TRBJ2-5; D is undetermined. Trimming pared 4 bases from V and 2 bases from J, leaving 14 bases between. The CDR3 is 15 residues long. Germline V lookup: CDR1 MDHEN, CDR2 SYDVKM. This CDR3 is CASSWSHEIQETQYF. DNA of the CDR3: TGTGCCAGCAGTTGGTCACACGAGATACAAGAGACCCAGTACTTC. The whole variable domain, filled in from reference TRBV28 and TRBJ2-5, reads DVKVTQSSRYLVKRTGEKVFLECVQDMDHENMFWYRQDPGLGLRLIYFSYDVKMKEKGDIPEGYSVSREKKERFSLILESASTNQTSMYLCASSWSHEIQETQYFGPGTRLLVL.

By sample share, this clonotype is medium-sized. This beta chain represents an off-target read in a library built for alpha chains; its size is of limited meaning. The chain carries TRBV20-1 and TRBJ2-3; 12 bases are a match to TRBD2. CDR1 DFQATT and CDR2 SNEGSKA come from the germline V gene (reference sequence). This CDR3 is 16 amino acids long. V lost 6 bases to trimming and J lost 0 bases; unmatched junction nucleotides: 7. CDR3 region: CSASGLAGWSTDTQYF. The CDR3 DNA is TGCAGTGCATCCGGACTAGCGGGATGGAGCACAGATACGCAGTATTTT.

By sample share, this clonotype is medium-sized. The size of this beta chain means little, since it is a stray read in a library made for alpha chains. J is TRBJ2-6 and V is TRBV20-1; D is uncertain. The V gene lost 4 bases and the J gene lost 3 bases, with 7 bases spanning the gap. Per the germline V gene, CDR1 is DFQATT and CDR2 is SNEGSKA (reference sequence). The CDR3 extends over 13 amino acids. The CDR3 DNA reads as TGCAGTGCTACCCCCCTTGGGGCCAACGTCCTGACTTTC. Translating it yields CSATPLGANVLTF.

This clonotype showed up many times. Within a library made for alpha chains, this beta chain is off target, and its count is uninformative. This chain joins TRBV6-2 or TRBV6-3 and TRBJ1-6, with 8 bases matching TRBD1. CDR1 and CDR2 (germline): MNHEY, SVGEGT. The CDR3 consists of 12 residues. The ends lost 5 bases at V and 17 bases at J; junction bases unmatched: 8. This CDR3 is CASSNPGQVIHF. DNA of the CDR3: TGTGCCAGCAGTAACCCGGGACAGGTGATCCACTTT.

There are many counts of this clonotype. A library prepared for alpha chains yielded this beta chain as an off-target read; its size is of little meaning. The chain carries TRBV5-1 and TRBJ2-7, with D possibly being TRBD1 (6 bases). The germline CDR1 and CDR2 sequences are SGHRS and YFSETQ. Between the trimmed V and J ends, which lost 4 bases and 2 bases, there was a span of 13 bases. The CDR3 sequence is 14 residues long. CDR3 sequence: CASSSTGTTYEQYF. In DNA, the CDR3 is TGCGCCAGCAGCAGCACCGGGACAACCTACGAGCAGTACTTC.

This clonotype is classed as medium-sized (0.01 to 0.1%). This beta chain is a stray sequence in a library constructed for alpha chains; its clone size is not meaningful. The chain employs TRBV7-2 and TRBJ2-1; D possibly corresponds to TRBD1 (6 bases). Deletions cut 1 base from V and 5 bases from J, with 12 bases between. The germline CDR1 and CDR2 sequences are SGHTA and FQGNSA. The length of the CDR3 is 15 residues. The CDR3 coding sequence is TGTGCCAGCAGCTTAGGAAGGGGGTCACACAATGAGCAGTTCTTC. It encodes CASSLGRGSHNEQFF.

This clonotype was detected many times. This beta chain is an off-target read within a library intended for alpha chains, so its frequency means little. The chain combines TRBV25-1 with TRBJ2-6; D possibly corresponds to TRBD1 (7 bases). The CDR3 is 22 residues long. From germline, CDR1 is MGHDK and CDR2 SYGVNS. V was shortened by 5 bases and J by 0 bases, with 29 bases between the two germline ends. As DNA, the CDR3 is TGTGCCAGCAGTCCACTCTGGGGCCCGGAGGGGGCAGGCTTCTCTGGGGCCAACGTCCTGACTTTC. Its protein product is CASSPLWGPEGAGFSGANVLTF.

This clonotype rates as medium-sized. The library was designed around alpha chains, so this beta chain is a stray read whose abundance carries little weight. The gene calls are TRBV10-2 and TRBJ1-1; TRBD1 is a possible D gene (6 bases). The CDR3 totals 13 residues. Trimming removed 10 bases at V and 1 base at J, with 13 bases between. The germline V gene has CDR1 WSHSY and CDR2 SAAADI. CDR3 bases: TGCGCCACCTGGACAGTCAAGAACACTGAAGCTTTCTTT. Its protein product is CATWTVKNTEAFF.

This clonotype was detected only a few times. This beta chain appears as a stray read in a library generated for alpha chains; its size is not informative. The CDR3 DNA reads TGCGCCAGCAGCAGGGACGGGGGACAGCAGCCCCAGCATTTT. This sequence encodes CASSRDGGQQPQHF. The chain has TRBV5-1 and TRBJ1-5; 7 bases are a match to TRBD1. Germline V gene data show CDR1 as SGHRS and CDR2 as YFSETQ. There are 14 residues in the CDR3. Trimming removed 4 bases from V and 7 bases from J; junction bases left unmatched: 8.

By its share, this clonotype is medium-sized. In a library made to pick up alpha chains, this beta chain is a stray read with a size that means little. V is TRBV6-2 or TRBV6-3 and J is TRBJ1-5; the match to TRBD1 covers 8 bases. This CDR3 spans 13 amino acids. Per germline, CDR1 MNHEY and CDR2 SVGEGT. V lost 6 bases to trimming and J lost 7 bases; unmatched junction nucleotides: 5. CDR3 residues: CASSQGARQPQHF. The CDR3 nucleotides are TGTGCCAGCAGCCAGGGGGCTCGACAGCCCCAGCATTTT.

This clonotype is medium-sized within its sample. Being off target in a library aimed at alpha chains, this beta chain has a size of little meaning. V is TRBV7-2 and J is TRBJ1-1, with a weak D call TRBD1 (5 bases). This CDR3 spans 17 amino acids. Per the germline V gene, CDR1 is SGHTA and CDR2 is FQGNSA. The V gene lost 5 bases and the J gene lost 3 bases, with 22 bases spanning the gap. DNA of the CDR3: TGTGCCAGCAGCCCCTTTATCGGTCTTGTGGGGGACACTGAAGCTTTCTTT. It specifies CASSPFIGLVGDTEAFF.

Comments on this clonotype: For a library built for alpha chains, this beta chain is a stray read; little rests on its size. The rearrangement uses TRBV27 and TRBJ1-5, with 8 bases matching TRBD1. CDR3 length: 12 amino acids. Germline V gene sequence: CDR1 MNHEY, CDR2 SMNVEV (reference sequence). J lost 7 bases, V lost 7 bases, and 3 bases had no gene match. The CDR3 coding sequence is TGTGCCAGCAACGACAGGGGACAGCCCCAGCATTTT. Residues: CASNDRGQPQHF.

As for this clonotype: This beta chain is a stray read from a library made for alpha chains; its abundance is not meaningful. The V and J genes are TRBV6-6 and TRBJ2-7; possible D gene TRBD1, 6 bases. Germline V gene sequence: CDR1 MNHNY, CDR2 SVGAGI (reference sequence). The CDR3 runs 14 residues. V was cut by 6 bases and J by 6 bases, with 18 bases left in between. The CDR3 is CASRTGQRLGEQYF. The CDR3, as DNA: TGTGCCAGCAGGACAGGACAGAGGCTGGGCGAGCAGTACTTC.

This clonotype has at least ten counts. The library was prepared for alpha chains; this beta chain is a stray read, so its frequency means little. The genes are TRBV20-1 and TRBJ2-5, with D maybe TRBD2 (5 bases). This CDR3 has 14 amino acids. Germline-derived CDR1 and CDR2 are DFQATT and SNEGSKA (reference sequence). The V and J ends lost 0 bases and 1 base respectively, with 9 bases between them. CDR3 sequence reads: CSARELGIQETQYF. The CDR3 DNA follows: TGCAGTGCTAGAGAACTAGGGATCCAAGAGACCCAGTACTTC.

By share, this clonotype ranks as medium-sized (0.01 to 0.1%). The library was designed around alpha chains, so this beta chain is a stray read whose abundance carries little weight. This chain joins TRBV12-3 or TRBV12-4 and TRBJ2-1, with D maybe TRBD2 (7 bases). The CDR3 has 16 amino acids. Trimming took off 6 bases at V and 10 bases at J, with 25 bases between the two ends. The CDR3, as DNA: TGTGCCAGCAGCTTAACCCAGCGGGGACACCCAACAGAGCAGTTCTTC. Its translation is CASSLTQRGHPTEQFF.

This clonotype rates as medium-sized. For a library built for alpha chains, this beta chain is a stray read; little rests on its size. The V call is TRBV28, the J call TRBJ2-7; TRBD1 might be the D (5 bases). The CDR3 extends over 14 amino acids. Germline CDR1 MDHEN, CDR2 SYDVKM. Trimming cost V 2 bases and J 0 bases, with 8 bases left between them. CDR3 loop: CASSLSQGSYEQYF. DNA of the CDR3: TGTGCCAGCAGTTTAAGTCAGGGCTCCTACGAGCAGTACTTC.

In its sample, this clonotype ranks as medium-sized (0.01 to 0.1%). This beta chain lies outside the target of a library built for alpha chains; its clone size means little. CDR3 sequence reads: CASSRGTFPYEQYF. The DNA for the CDR3 is TGTGCCAGCAGCCGGGGGACATTCCCCTACGAGCAGTACTTC. The chain carries TRBV28 and TRBJ2-7, with D perhaps matching TRBD1 or TRBD2 (6 bases each). The CDR3 runs 14 residues. The germline CDR1 and CDR2 sequences are MDHEN and SYDVKM. Trimming removed 6 bases at V and 2 bases at J, with 14 bases between.

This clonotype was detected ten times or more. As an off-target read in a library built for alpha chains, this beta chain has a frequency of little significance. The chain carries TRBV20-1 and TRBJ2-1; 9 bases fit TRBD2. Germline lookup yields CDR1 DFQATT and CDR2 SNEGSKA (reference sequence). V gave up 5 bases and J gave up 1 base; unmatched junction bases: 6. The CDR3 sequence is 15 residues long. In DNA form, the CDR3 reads TGCAGTGCTGTTAGCGGGAGTACTTCCTACAATGAGCAGTTCTTC. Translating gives CSAVSGSTSYNEQFF.

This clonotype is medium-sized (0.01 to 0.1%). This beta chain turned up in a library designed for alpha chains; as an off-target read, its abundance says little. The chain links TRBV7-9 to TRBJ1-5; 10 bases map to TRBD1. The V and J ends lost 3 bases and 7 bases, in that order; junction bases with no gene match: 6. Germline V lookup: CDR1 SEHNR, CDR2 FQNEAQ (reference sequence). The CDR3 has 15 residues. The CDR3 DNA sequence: TGTGCCAGCAGCTTTAACGCGGGACAGGGGCAGCCCCAGCATTTT. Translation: CASSFNAGQGQPQHF.

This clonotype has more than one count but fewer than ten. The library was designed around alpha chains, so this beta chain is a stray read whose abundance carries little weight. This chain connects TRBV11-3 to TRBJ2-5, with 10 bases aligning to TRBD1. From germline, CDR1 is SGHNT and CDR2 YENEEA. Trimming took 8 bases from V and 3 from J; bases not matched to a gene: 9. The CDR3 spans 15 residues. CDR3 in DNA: TGTGCCAGCGGGCCGACCGGGACAGGGGAAGAGACCCAGTACTTC. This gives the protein CASGPTGTGEETQYF. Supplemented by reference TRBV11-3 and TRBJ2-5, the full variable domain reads EAGVVQSPRYKIIEKKQPVAFWCNPISGHNTLYWYLQNLGQGPELLIRYENEEAVDDSQLPKDRFSAERLKGVDSTLKIQPAELGDSAVYLCASGPTGTGEETQYFGPGTRLLVL.